Presented here are 5 T cell receptor beta chains from one specimen sequenced in a study of blood T cells in healthy people across ages. Combining a sample-barcoded 5' primer with a J-beta primer mix, a second PCR ran for about 7 to 11 cycles. TCRdb re-analysed the 5' RACE reads in MiXCR, keeping a single row per CDR3 protein. Found here are hundreds of thousands of distinct CDR3 sequences, roughly 25% of them singletons; the top ten hold 9.4%. The same data also contributed to another study, on T cells of mothers and their children.

Sequenced material: blood. The receptors come from a boy younger than 18 in good health.

This clonotype appeared many times. The gene calls are TRBV7-8 and TRBJ1-2; D not certain. V lost 3 bases and J lost 8, with 13 bases in between. CDR1 is SGHVS and CDR2 is FQNEAQ in the germline V gene. This CDR3 spans 13 amino acids. Written as DNA, the CDR3 is TGTGCCAGCAGCTTTGACACCCGAGGGGGCTACACCTTC. Protein sequence: CASSFDTRGGYTF.

This chain's CDR3 is CASSPDAGGQGTKVTEAFF. CDR3 sequence (DNA): TGTGCCAGCTCACCAGATGCCGGTGGACAGGGGACTAAGGTCACTGAAGCTTTCTTT. This chain uses TRBV18 with TRBJ1-1; 9 bases align to TRBD1. This CDR3 is built from 19 residues. After removal of 2 bases from V and 4 bases from J, the junction contained 17 bases not matched to a gene. Germline V gives CDR1 KGHSH, CDR2 LQKENI.

This clonotype was counted between two and nine times. This chain uses TRBV20-1 with TRBJ1-1; no reliable D call. Germline V gene data show CDR1 as DFQATT and CDR2 as SNEGSKA (reference sequence). V was trimmed by 2 bases and J by 4 bases, leaving 14 bases between them. This CDR3 comprises 14 residues. CDR3 DNA sequence: TGCAGTGCTAGACCCGTAGAGAGGCCCACTGAAGCTTTCTTT. Translated: CSARPVERPTEAFF.

A few counts support this clonotype. This chain connects TRBV5-1 to TRBJ2-7, with D perhaps given as TRBD1 or TRBD2 (5 bases each). Germline CDR1 and CDR2: SGHRS and YFSETQ. The V end was cut by 4 bases, the J end by 2 bases, with 13 bases between. The CDR3 extends over 14 amino acids. The CDR3, as DNA: TGCGCCAGCAGCCCGGGGACCCCGACCTACGAGCAGTACTTC. Translated: CASSPGTPTYEQYF.

This chain connects TRBV4-2 to TRBJ2-5; TRBD2 aligns across 12 bases. The DNA end is more similar to TRBJ2-1, so the J call may be wrong. This CDR3 has 17 residues. Germline V lookup: CDR1 LGHNA, CDR2 YNFKEQ. The CDR3 DNA is TGTGCCAGCAGCCAAGACCCTAGCGGGGGGGTCTACAATGAGCAGTTCTTC. It translates to CASSQDPSGGVYNEQFF.